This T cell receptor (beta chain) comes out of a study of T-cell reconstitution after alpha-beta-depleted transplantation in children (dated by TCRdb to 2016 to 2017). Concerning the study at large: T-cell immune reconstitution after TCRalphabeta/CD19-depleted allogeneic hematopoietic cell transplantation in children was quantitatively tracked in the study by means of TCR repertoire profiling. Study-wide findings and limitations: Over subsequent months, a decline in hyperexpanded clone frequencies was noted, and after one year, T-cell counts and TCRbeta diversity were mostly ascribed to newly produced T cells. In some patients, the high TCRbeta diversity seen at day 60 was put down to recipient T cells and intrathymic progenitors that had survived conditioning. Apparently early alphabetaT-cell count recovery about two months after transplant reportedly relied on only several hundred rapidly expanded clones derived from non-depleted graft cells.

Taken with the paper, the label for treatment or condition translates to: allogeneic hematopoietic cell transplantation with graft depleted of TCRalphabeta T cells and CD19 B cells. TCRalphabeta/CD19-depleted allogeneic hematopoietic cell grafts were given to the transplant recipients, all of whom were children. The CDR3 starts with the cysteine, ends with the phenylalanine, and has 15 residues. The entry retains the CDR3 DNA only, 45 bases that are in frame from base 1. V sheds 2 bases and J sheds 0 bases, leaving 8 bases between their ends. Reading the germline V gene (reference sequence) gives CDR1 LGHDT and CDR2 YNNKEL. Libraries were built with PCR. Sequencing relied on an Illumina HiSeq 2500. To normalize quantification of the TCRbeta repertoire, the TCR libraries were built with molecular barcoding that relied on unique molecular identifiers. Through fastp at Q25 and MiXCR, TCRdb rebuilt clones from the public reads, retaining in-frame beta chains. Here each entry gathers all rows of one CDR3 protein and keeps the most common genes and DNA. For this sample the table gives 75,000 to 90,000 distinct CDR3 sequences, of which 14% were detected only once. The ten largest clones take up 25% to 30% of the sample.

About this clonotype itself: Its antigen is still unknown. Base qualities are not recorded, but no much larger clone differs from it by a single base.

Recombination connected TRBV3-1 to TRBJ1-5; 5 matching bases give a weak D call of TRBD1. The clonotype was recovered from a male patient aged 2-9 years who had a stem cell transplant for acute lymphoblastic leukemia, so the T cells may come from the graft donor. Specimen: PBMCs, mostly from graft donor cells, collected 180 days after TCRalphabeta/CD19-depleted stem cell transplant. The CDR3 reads CASSQNGGSNQPQHF. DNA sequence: TGTGCCAGCAGCCAAAACGGGGGTAGCAATCAGCCCCAGCATTTT.